This TCR beta chain was captured by sequencing in a study of blood T cells in healthy people across ages. Study information: Capture by template switching was about one barcoded beta molecule per two T cells.

The study, taken as a whole, reports: Long-lived and aged donors differed, with more naive CD4+ cells and higher diversity in the long-lived.

A second PCR, run for roughly 7 to 11 cycles, used a sample-barcoded 5' primer plus a J-beta primer mix. TCRdb independently ran MiXCR on the 5' RACE reads; one entry per CDR3 protein. Altogether around 500,000 distinct CDR3 sequences are present, around 48% being singletons, with the ten largest covering just under 25%. The germline gives CDR1 MNHEY, CDR2 SVGAGI. The CDR3 is made up of 16 amino acids. In regard to this clonotype: Its antigen is not identified. A junction end diverges from the germline sequence, so it may reflect a read error.

This TCR was sampled from an elderly man in good health. Input material: blood. The chain is built from TRBV6-5 and TRBJ2-3, with TRBD1 identical over 8 bases. The CDR3 sequence is CACRPGQGLITDTQYF. CDR3 bases: TGTGCCTGCAGACCCGGACAGGGCTTAATCACAGATACGCAGTATTTT.